This is a list of T cell receptor beta chains from one sample in a study of identical twins. TCRdb reprocessed the 5' RACE reads with MiXCR, giving one entry per CDR3 protein. The sample carries some 570,000 distinct CDR3 sequences, approximately 20% recorded once. This sample was shared with a second study, whose subject was yellow fever vaccine responses in identical twins.

Sequencing was carried out using CD4+ T cells sorted from blood. The receptors come from a woman in her late teens or twenties in good health. Each CDR3 is given with its conserved first and last residue. The D gene is left open where the match is weak. A row's size may be missing; if present it is once, few, many or a size class.

j_call | d_call | clone_size | v_call | cdr3_aa | cdr3_nt
TRBJ2-5 | - | - | TRBV3-1 | CASSQGGRGNQETQYF | TGTGCCAGCAGCCAAGGGGGAAGGGGCAATCAAGAGACCCAGTACTTC
TRBJ1-4 | TRBD1 | few | TRBV7-9 | CASSVQGTSNEKLFF | TGTGCCAGCAGCGTACAGGGGACAAGTAATGAAAAACTGTTTTTT
TRBJ2-3 | - | - | TRBV28 | CASSLGSAGGDTQYF | TGTGCCAGCAGTTTGGGTTCGGCGGGCGGAGATACGCAGTATTTT
TRBJ2-5 | - | - | TRBV12-3/TRBV12-4 | CASSLATSYQETQYF | TGTGCCAGCAGTTTAGCTACATCGTACCAAGAGACCCAGTACTTC
TRBJ2-5 | TRBD2 | - | TRBV3-1 | CATTKRLAGAIQETQYF | TGTGCCACCACCAAACGCCTAGCGGGGGCCATCCAAGAGACCCAGTACTTC
TRBJ2-3 | - | few | TRBV20-1 | CSARDSGRGTDTQYF | TGCAGTGCTAGAGATAGCGGCAGGGGCACAGATACGCAGTATTTT
TRBJ2-2 | - | few | TRBV15 | CATTSTGGGSRELFF | TGTGCCACCACTTCGACCGGAGGGGGTAGCCGGGAGCTGTTTTTT
TRBJ2-3 | TRBD2 | - | TRBV29-1 | CSVEDGSLAGGADTQYF | TGCAGCGTTGAAGATGGTTCACTAGCGGGGGGGGCAGATACGCAGTATTTT
TRBJ2-2 | TRBD1 | many | TRBV2 | CASSGQGNTGELFF | TGTGCCAGCAGTGGACAGGGGAACACCGGGGAGCTGTTTTTT
TRBJ1-1 | - | - | TRBV15 | CATSRDRVQTEAFF | TGTGCCACCAGCAGAGATCGAGTTCAAACTGAAGCTTTCTTT
TRBJ2-3 | - | - | TRBV6-2/TRBV6-3 | CASSYSKESTDTQYF | TGTGCCAGCAGTTACTCGAAGGAGAGCACAGATACGCAGTATTTT
TRBJ2-2 | TRBD2 | - | TRBV5-1 | CASSLGGQLPGGRRTGELFF | TGCGCCAGCAGCTTGGGCGGACAACTACCGGGAGGGCGACGCACCGGGGAGCTGTTTTTT
TRBJ2-2 | - | many | TRBV20-1 | CSARGGGNTGELFF | TGCAGCGCCCGAGGCGGTGGGAACACCGGGGAGCTGTTTTTT
TRBJ2-7 | - | few | TRBV20-1 | CSAGFTSYEQYF | TGCAGTGCTGGGTTCACTAGCTACGAGCAGTACTTC
TRBJ2-3 | - | few | TRBV3-1 | CASSPASGTQYF | TGTGCCAGCAGCCCCGCCTCGGGTACGCAGTATTTT
TRBJ2-7 | - | few | TRBV28 | CASRSGVGEQYF | TGTGCCAGCAGATCAGGGGTAGGCGAGCAGTACTTC
TRBJ1-1 | - | few | TRBV6-1 | CASSEGRGAAFF | TGTGCCAGCAGTGAGGGGAGGGGGGCAGCTTTCTTT
TRBJ2-5 | - | many | TRBV4-1 | CASSQAKASAYQETQYF | TGCGCCAGCAGCCAAGCGAAGGCTAGCGCCTACCAAGAGACCCAGTACTTC
TRBJ2-1 | TRBD1 | few | TRBV12-3/TRBV12-4 | CASSLPRDRGSYNEQFF | TGTGCCAGCAGTTTACCAAGGGACAGGGGCTCCTACAATGAGCAGTTCTTC
TRBJ2-7 | TRBD1 | - | TRBV11-2 | CASSFRDRGLRYSYEQYF | TGTGCCAGCAGCTTCCGGGACAGGGGGCTAAGGTATTCCTACGAGCAGTACTTC
TRBJ1-1 | - | - | TRBV4-1 | CASSQERAPRNTEAFF | TGCGCCAGCAGCCAAGAGAGGGCCCCCCGGAACACTGAAGCTTTCTTT
TRBJ2-2 | - | - | TRBV6-2/TRBV6-3 | CASRQPSTGELFF | TGTGCCAGCAGACAACCGAGCACCGGGGAGCTGTTTTTT
TRBJ1-4 | - | few | TRBV19 | CASSKGWDNEKLFF | TGTGCCAGTAGTAAAGGATGGGATAATGAAAAACTGTTTTTT
TRBJ2-7 | TRBD1 | - | TRBV4-1 | CASSQPDRVGSYEQYF | TGCGCCAGCAGCCAACCCGACAGGGTAGGGTCCTACGAGCAGTACTTC